One and the same sample provided the 18 T cell receptor beta chains below, sequenced in a study of regulatory T cells in long-lasting Graves disease. Relying on iRepertoire HTBI primers and Arm-PCR of CDR3 regions, the team built TCR beta libraries. TCRdb analysed the multiplex PCR reads with MiXCR anew, one entry per CDR3 protein. The data show roughly 420,000 distinct CDR3 sequences, 12% to 15% seen once. Time point: newly diagnosed GD, antithyroid drugs for less than 3 months. PBMCs were the source of the RNA used for TCR sequencing. This sample also belongs to another study, concerning T cells in Graves' hyperthyroidism and ophthalmopathy.

The sample here was peripheral blood mononuclear cells (PBMCs), taken at new diagnosis, from a patient treated with antithyroid drugs. The origin of the receptors is a woman aged 50 to 65 with Graves disease.

On this clonotype: A clone one base away is much larger, so this may be a read error. J is TRBJ2-3 and V is TRBV18; D ambiguous. TRBJ2-1 matches the DNA end more closely, so the J call is doubtful. The CDR3 extends over 14 amino acids. Germline values: CDR1 KGHSH, CDR2 LQKENI. CDR3 loop: CASSPEPGTYEQFF. In DNA, the CDR3 is TGTGCCAGCTCACCAGAGCCAGGCACCTACGAGCAGTTCTTC.

This clonotype was observed at least ten times. The chain is built from TRBV27 and TRBJ2-1; D possibly corresponds to TRBD2 (5 bases). Germline-derived CDR1 and CDR2 are MNHEY and SMNVEV (reference sequence). The CDR3 covers 16 residues. The V end was cut by 5 bases, the J end by 0 bases, with 14 bases between. CDR3 protein: CASSPSGSNSYNEQFF. The CDR3 DNA is TGTGCCAGCAGTCCAAGTGGGAGTAACTCCTACAATGAGCAGTTCTTC.

Remarks on this clonotype: A far larger clone lies a single base away; this is likely a read error. The CDR3 end shows no conserved phenylalanine or tryptophan, and so a read error is likely. This chain connects TRBV2 to TRBJ2-5, with 9 bases aligning to TRBD2. V was pared by 4 bases and J by 5 bases, with 8 bases of the junction left unmatched. CDR3 size: 15 residues. Germline V gene sequence: CDR1 SNHLY, CDR2 FYNNEI. CDR3 sequence (DNA): TGTGCCAGCAGTGTTTTAGCGGGAGAAGGGGAGACCCAGTACCTC. Protein product: CASSVLAGEGETQYL.

This clonotype has a count of ten or more. This rearrangement joins TRBV20-1 to TRBJ2-7; 11 nucleotides align to TRBD2. V was clipped by 4 bases and J by 5 bases; unmatched bases: 7. This CDR3 has 14 amino acids. Germline CDR1 and CDR2: DFQATT and SNEGSKA (reference sequence). CDR3 residues: CSAIAGGHPHEQYF. The CDR3 DNA is TGCAGTGCTATAGCGGGAGGGCATCCACACGAGCAGTACTTC.

This clonotype occurred many times. The V gene is TRBV11-1, the J gene TRBJ2-7, with a possible D match to TRBD2 (6 bases). CDR3 length equals 16 residues. Germline lookup yields CDR1 SGHAT and CDR2 FQDESV (reference sequence). The V end lost 1 base, the J end lost 1 base, and 14 bases lay between the germline ends. The CDR3 sequence is CASSLGRRDLSYEQYF. In DNA, the CDR3 is TGTGCCAGCAGCTTAGGTAGGCGGGACCTGTCCTACGAGCAGTACTTC.

This clonotype was recorded many times. This rearrangement joins TRBV9 to TRBJ1-1; TRBD1 might be the D (6 bases). V shed 4 bases and J shed 2 bases, with 12 bases lying between them. This CDR3 has 14 residues. Germline assignment: CDR1 SGDLS and CDR2 YYNGEE. The CDR3, as DNA: TGTGCCAGCAGCATGTCCGGGACAAACACTGAAGCTTTCTTT. This gives the protein CASSMSGTNTEAFF.

This clonotype has a count of ten or more. In nucleotides, the CDR3 is TGTGCCAGCAGTTTATTGGGACTAGCGGGAGATACGCAGTATTTT. The encoded protein is CASSLLGLAGDTQYF. J is TRBJ2-3 and V is TRBV27, with 12 bases fitting TRBD2. The V and J ends lost 1 base and 5 bases, in that order; junction bases with no gene match: 1. CDR1 is MNHEY, CDR2 SMNVEV, per germline (reference sequence). The CDR3 has 15 residues.

The chain recombines TRBV28 with TRBJ2-7, with D perhaps matching TRBD2 (5 bases). Germline V lookup: CDR1 MDHEN, CDR2 SYDVKM. The CDR3 has 12 amino acids. Trimming cost V 10 bases and J 3 bases, with 13 bases left between them. The CDR3 is CATRPGNYEQYF. In DNA, the CDR3 is TGTGCCACCCGCCCGGGGAACTACGAGCAGTACTTC.

The V call is TRBV27, the J call TRBJ1-1; D unresolved. Looked up from germline, CDR1 is MNHEY and CDR2 is SMNVEV (reference sequence). This CDR3 contains 15 residues. The germline V and J ends were trimmed by 0 bases and 0 bases, with 8 bases remaining between them. DNA for the CDR3: TGTGCCAGCAGTTTATCGAAGTCTCTGAACACTGAAGCTTTCTTT. Its translation: CASSLSKSLNTEAFF.

This clonotype was picked up many times. This rearrangement joins TRBV6-2 or TRBV6-3 to TRBJ1-4; 8 bases are a match to TRBD1. Germline values: CDR1 MNHEY, CDR2 SVGEGT. V trimming: 2 bases; J trimming: 7 bases; junction bases outside the gene matches: 0. The CDR3 has 13 residues. In DNA form, the CDR3 reads TGTGCCAGCAGTTACCAGGGGGCTGAAAAACTGTTTTTT. Its translation: CASSYQGAEKLFF.

The CDR3, as DNA: TGTGCCAGCAGCTTAGACTGGGGGTACGAGCAGTACTTC. Translating it yields CASSLDWGYEQYF. V and J are TRBV7-8 and TRBJ2-7, with D perhaps assigned TRBD1 or TRBD2 (5 bases each). The V gene lost 1 base and the J gene lost 4 bases, with 8 bases spanning the gap. This CDR3 spans 13 amino acids. The V gene's germline CDR1 is SGHVS and CDR2 FQNEAQ.

Only a few counts were recorded for this clonotype. The chain is built from TRBV3-1 and TRBJ2-1, with D possibly matching TRBD1 (5 bases). The length of the CDR3 is 15 residues. V was pared by 3 bases and J by 5 bases, with 14 bases between. CDR1 LGHDT and CDR2 YNNKEL come from the germline V gene (reference sequence). CDR3 coding DNA: TGTGCCAGCAGCCAGGCCAGGGTGTGGGACAATGAGCAGTTCTTC. Its protein is CASSQARVWDNEQFF.

This clonotype was picked up a small number of times. The chain has TRBV4-1 and TRBJ2-7, with D unresolved. Per the germline V gene, CDR1 is MGHRA and CDR2 is YSYEKL. V was shortened by 1 base and J by 5 bases, with 12 bases between the two germline ends. The CDR3 contains 14 residues. Written as DNA, the CDR3 is TGCGCCAGCAGCCAAGTATTAAGTCGGGACGAGCAGTACTTC. It translates to CASSQVLSRDEQYF.

This chain connects TRBV12-5 to TRBJ1-2; D remains unclear. The CDR3 loop spans 15 amino acids. Germline CDR1 LGHNT, CDR2 FRNRAP. V was trimmed by 3 bases and J by 3 bases, leaving 14 bases between them. This chain's CDR3 is CASGLWKGSHYGYTF. Written as DNA, the CDR3 is TGTGCTAGTGGTTTATGGAAGGGCAGCCACTATGGCTACACCTTC.

Concerning this clonotype itself: This may stem from a read error, because a much larger clone lies one nucleotide away. The chain carries TRBV6-2 or TRBV6-3 and TRBJ2-2, with D possibly matching TRBD1 (7 bases). Per germline, CDR1 MNHEY and CDR2 SVGEGT. This CDR3 spans 14 amino acids. In DNA, the CDR3 is TGTGCCAGCGGGACAGCCGCGAACACCGGGGGGCTGTTTTTT. Protein: CASGTAANTGGLFF.

A remark on this clonotype: Germline is not matched at one junction end, which may reflect a read error. This CDR3 is CAGSSPGLAGQGELFF. The CDR3 DNA reads TGTGCCGGCAGCTCACCGGGACTAGCGGGTCAAGGGGAGCTGTTTTTT. The chain recombines TRBV7-2 with TRBJ2-2; 12 nucleotides line up with TRBD2. The CDR3 contains 16 residues. Germline lookup yields CDR1 SGHTA and CDR2 FQGNSA.

In its sample, this clonotype was seen many times. Germline is not matched at one junction end, which may reflect a read error. The J gene is TRBJ1-1, the V gene TRBV28; no reliable D call. This CDR3 comprises 14 residues. Germline CDR1 reads MDHEN; CDR2 reads SYDVKM. CDR3 residues: CASSQTEGVTAAFF. CDR3 bases: TGTGCCAGCAGTCAAACCGAGGGAGTCACTGCAGCTTTCTTT. Supplemented by reference TRBV28 and TRBJ1-1, the full variable domain reads DVKVTQSSRYLVKRTGEKVFLECVQDMDHENMFWYRQDPGLGLRLIYFSYDVKMKEKGDIPEGYSVSREKKERFSLILESASTNQTSMYLCASSQTEGVTAAFFGQGTRLTVV.

The V and J genes are TRBV6-2 or TRBV6-3 and TRBJ2-1; D ambiguous. This CDR3 has 12 residues. Germline V gene sequence: CDR1 MNHEY, CDR2 SVGEGT. V was shortened by 0 bases and J by 7 bases, with 4 bases between the two germline ends. CDR3 sequence (DNA): TGTGCCAGCAGTTACTCGCAGAATGAGCAGTTCTTC. It specifies CASSYSQNEQFF.